The 26 T cell receptor beta chains below were found in one sample sequenced in a study of read filtering for tumor transcriptome and immune sequencing. The library was built from around 0.4 ug RNA with molecular barcoded adaptors for alpha/delta and beta/gamma chains. TCRdb used MiXCR to reprocess the reads, holding one entry per CDR3 protein. The data contain 45,000 to 50,000 distinct CDR3 sequences, more than 10% of them seen just once; the ten biggest clones take up roughly 14%. Sample: a population of CD138-negative cells sorted from bone marrow. These receptors all come from a donor at least 40 years old with multiple myeloma.

Points on this clonotype: This is likely a read error, given that the CDR3 carries no conserved phenylalanine or tryptophan at its end. The DNA is left out, because the CDR3 cannot be placed on it with certainty; the CDR3 is given as TCRdb lists it. The chain uses TRBV14 and TRBJ2-5; TRBD2 is taken as the D call from the table, unchecked against the DNA. The CDR3 is 14 amino acids in total, end residues counted. Germline CDR1 SGHDN, CDR2 FVKESK. This CDR3 is CASSQDLAVETQYL.

This clonotype was seen at least ten times. DNA of the CDR3: TGTGCCAGCAGTGAAGACCACGGCGGTGAGCAGTTCTTC. This codes for CASSEDHGGEQFF. The rearrangement uses TRBV2 and TRBJ2-1; no definite D call. Germline V gene sequence: CDR1 SNHLY, CDR2 FYNNEI. The ends were cut back, 1 base at V and 9 bases at J, with 10 bases in the middle. The length of the CDR3 is 13 residues.

Ten or more counts support this clonotype. The chain employs TRBV11-3 and TRBJ2-1, with D unresolved. Germline V CDR1 and CDR2: SGHNT, YENEEA. The CDR3 has 16 amino acids. V was cut by 1 base and J by 3 bases, with 13 bases left in between. The CDR3 nucleotides read TGTGCCAGCAGCTTAGCGGCAGGAAGGTACTACAATGAGCAGTTCTTC. This gives the protein CASSLAAGRYYNEQFF.

Many counts were recorded for this clonotype. The V and J genes are TRBV4-2 and TRBJ2-3, with TRBD2 identical over 8 bases. Trimming removed 0 bases from V and 3 bases from J; junction bases left unmatched: 5. Germline V gene sequence: CDR1 LGHNA, CDR2 YNFKEQ. The CDR3 is made up of 16 amino acids. CDR3 DNA sequence: TGTGCCAGCAGCCAAGATCCGGCGGGAGGTACAGATACGCAGTATTTT. Protein sequence: CASSQDPAGGTDTQYF.

This clonotype was observed many times. The chain has TRBV5-5 and TRBJ2-2; D ambiguous. V was pared by 1 base and J by 2 bases, with 6 bases between. CDR1 SGHKS and CDR2 YYEKEE come from the germline V gene (reference sequence). The CDR3 totals 14 residues. The CDR3 DNA reads TGTGCCAGCAGCTTGTCCGGAAACACCGGGGAGCTGTTTTTT. This codes for CASSLSGNTGELFF. The entire variable domain, with the rest obtained from reference TRBV5-5 and TRBJ2-2, is as follows: DAGVTQSPTHLIKTRGQQVTLRCSPISGHKSVSWYQQVLGQGPQFIFQYYEKEERGRGNFPDRFSARQFPNYSSELNVNALLLGDSALYLCASSLSGNTGELFFGEGSRLTVL.

This chain uses TRBV5-4 with TRBJ1-5, with D unresolved. Germline V gene data show CDR1 as SGHNT and CDR2 as YYREEE (reference sequence). CDR3 length equals 15 residues. V lost 4 bases, J lost 2 bases, and 13 bases lay in between. The CDR3 reads CASSPSPVGNQPQHF. Written as DNA, the CDR3 is TGTGCCAGCAGCCCGAGTCCGGTTGGCAATCAGCCCCAGCATTTT.

In this sample, this clonotype turned up many times. The rearrangement links TRBV2 to TRBJ2-7, with D unclear. Germline V gene sequence: CDR1 SNHLY, CDR2 FYNNEI. The CDR3 extends over 12 amino acids. Between the trimmed V and J ends, which lost 4 bases and 6 bases, there was a span of 10 bases. The CDR3 protein is CASSVYAAEQYF. The CDR3 DNA is TGTGCCAGCAGTGTTTACGCCGCCGAGCAGTACTTC. Supplemented by reference TRBV2 and TRBJ2-7, the full variable domain reads EPEVTQTPSHQVTQMGQEVILRCVPISNHLYFYWYRQILGQKVEFLVSFYNNEISEKSEIFDDQFSVERPDGSNFTLKIRSTKLEDSAMYFCASSVYAAEQYFGPGTRLTVT.

This clonotype has a count of ten or more. The chain is built from TRBV20-1 and TRBJ1-1; no firm D call. The length of the CDR3 is 14 residues. Trimming shortened V by 6 bases and J by 1 base, and 15 bases separated the two germline ends. The germline gives CDR1 DFQATT, CDR2 SNEGSKA (reference sequence). CDR3 loop: CSAASSYSNTEAFF. CDR3 nucleotides: TGCAGTGCGGCCTCGTCTTACTCGAACACTGAAGCTTTCTTT.

This clonotype was observed many times. The chain links TRBV6-1 to TRBJ1-1; D gene uncertain. The V end lost 1 base, the J end lost 10 bases, and 19 bases lay between the germline ends. CDR1 MNHNS and CDR2 SASEGT come from the germline V gene. The CDR3 covers 15 residues. The CDR3 DNA reads TGTGCCAGCAGTGAAGGATCGGCAGGCCGTCAGTCAGCTTTCTTT. It translates to CASSEGSAGRQSAFF.

This clonotype was detected many times. The chain recombines TRBV7-6 with TRBJ2-7; 7 bases agree with TRBD1. The germline V gene has CDR1 SGHVS and CDR2 FNYEAQ. The V and J ends lost 8 bases and 0 bases, in that order; junction bases with no gene match: 4. CDR3 size: 13 residues. CDR3 DNA: TGTGCCAGCGGGACAGAGACCTCCTACGAGCAGTACTTC. Protein sequence: CASGTETSYEQYF.

There are many counts of this clonotype. V gene TRBV7-2 combines with J gene TRBJ1-4; 8 positions match TRBD1. CDR3 size: 16 residues. Trimming removed 2 bases from V and 7 bases from J; junction bases left unmatched: 9. CDR1 and CDR2 from the germline V gene are SGHTA and FQGNSA. CDR3: CASSLLGRGQAEKLFF. The CDR3 bases are TGTGCCAGCAGCTTACTTGGCAGGGGACAGGCTGAAAAACTGTTTTTT.

Remarks on this clonotype: Only one base separates this from a far larger clonotype, so it likely reflects a read error. The chain combines TRBV7-3 with TRBJ2-1, with 9 bases fitting TRBD1. This CDR3 is 17 amino acids long. CDR1 is SGHTA, CDR2 FQGTGA, per germline. CDR3 in amino acids: CASSLAAGTGSEDEQSF. As DNA, the CDR3 is TGTGCCAGCAGCTTGGCCGCCGGGACAGGGTCTGAGGATGAGCAGTCCTTC.

As to this clonotype: This may be a read error, as it is one base from a much larger clone. The CDR3 DNA is TGCAGCGTGGGGGCCACTGAAGCTTCCTTT. Protein product: CSVGATEASF. The chain combines TRBV29-1 with TRBJ1-1; possible D gene TRBD1, 6 bases. Germline V gene data show CDR1 as SQVTM and CDR2 as ANQGSEA. The CDR3 consists of 10 residues.

The rearrangement links TRBV6-2 or TRBV6-3 to TRBJ2-2; 8 bases agree with TRBD1. This CDR3 comprises 17 residues. CDR1 and CDR2 from the germline V gene are MNHEY and SVGEGT. Trimming at V came to 6 bases and at J to 4 bases, leaving 13 bases not matched to a gene. The CDR3 coding sequence is TGTGCCAGCAGCTCAAAACCAGGGGGCAAGGTCACCGGGGAGCTGTTTTTT. Protein: CASSSKPGGKVTGELFF.

This clonotype was recorded at least ten times. The rearrangement uses TRBV5-5 and TRBJ1-1; 9 bases agree with TRBD1. Per germline, CDR1 SGHKS and CDR2 YYEKEE (reference sequence). This CDR3 is built from 14 residues. Trimming cost V 4 bases and J 11 bases; bases outside gene matches: 12. CDR3 coding DNA: TGTGCCAGCAGCCCCGGCACCGGGACAGGGTTGGCTTTCTTT. Its protein is CASSPGTGTGLAFF. Variable domain in full (rest from reference TRBV5-5 and TRBJ1-1): DAGVTQSPTHLIKTRGQQVTLRCSPISGHKSVSWYQQVLGQGPQFIFQYYEKEERGRGNFPDRFSARQFPNYSSELNVNALLLGDSALYLCASSPGTGTGLAFFGQGTRLTVV.

About this clonotype: A much larger clone lies one base from this, so it may be a read error. The chain combines TRBV29-1 with TRBJ2-7; a possible D gene is TRBD1 (6 bases). The CDR3 has 12 residues. V lost 6 bases to trimming and J lost 0 bases, with 9 bases between them. The V gene's germline CDR1 is SQVTM and CDR2 ANQGSEA. The CDR3 reads CSVLQGSYEQYV. CDR3 DNA sequence: TGCAGCGTCCTACAGGGCTCCTACGAGCAGTACGTC.

This clonotype was seen many times. This chain links TRBV25-1 with TRBJ2-5; D may correspond to TRBD1 or TRBD2 (5 bases each). CDR1 is MGHDK and CDR2 is SYGVNS in the germline V gene. The V and J ends lost 8 bases and 2 bases respectively, with 12 bases between them. This CDR3 comprises 13 residues. The CDR3 DNA reads TGTGCCAGCCGTTCCGGGGCGCAAGAGACCCAGTACTTC. Encoded protein: CASRSGAQETQYF.

This clonotype was observed many times. V and J are TRBV5-1 and TRBJ2-3; D is unresolved. The germline gives CDR1 SGHRS, CDR2 YFSETQ. The germline V and J ends were trimmed by 0 bases and 7 bases, with 18 bases remaining between them. The CDR3 totals 16 residues. For the CDR3, the DNA is TGCGCCAGCAGCTTGGCGGTCCAGGAGTTCTTAAATACGCAGTATTTT. Protein: CASSLAVQEFLNTQYF.

About this clonotype: A far larger clone is a single base away, which makes a read error likely. This sequence joins TRBV13 and TRBJ2-1; D ambiguous. Germline V CDR1 and CDR2: PRHDT, FYEKMQ (reference sequence). The CDR3 length is 13 residues. CDR3 sequence: CASSLGGYNEQLF. The DNA for the CDR3 is TGTGCCAGCAGCTTAGGAGGTTACAATGAGCAGCTCTTC.

This clonotype was recorded at least ten times. An end of the junction differs from the germline gene, which may be a read error. This chain joins TRBV7-9 and TRBJ2-1; D is possibly TRBD2 (6 bases). Germline V gene data show CDR1 as SEHNR and CDR2 as FQNEAQ (reference sequence). The CDR3 extends over 15 amino acids. The CDR3 sequence is CASSVAVSSYNEQFF. CDR3 in DNA: TGTGCCAGCAGCGTAGCGGTGAGCTCCTACAATGAGCAGTTCTTC.

This clonotype was recorded at least ten times. V and J are TRBV5-1 and TRBJ1-6; D gene uncertain. CDR1 and CDR2 from the germline V gene are SGHRS and YFSETQ. The ends were cut back, 0 bases at V and 7 bases at J, with 8 bases in the middle. The CDR3 contains 14 residues. The CDR3 here is CASSLDIKNSPLHF. CDR3 sequence (DNA): TGCGCCAGCAGCTTGGACATAAAGAATTCACCCCTCCACTTT. The whole variable domain, remainder taken from reference TRBV5-1 and TRBJ1-6, is KAGVTQTPRYLIKTRGQQVTLSCSPISGHRSVSWYQQTPGQGLQFLFEYFSETQRNKGNFPGRFSGRQFSNSRSEMNVSTLELGDSALYLCASSLDIKNSPLHFGNGTRLTVT.

This clonotype was counted at least ten times. The J gene is TRBJ2-1, the V gene TRBV30; no clear D gene. The length of the CDR3 is 13 residues. Per the germline V gene, CDR1 is GTSNPN and CDR2 is SVGIG (reference sequence). Trimming removed 4 bases from V and 6 bases from J, with 13 bases in between. The chain's CDR3 is CAWIPWTGNEQFF. CDR3 DNA: TGTGCCTGGATCCCATGGACCGGCAATGAGCAGTTCTTC.

In its sample, this clonotype was seen many times. J is TRBJ2-3 and V is TRBV20-1; D is unclear. Germline V gives CDR1 DFQATT, CDR2 SNEGSKA (reference sequence). Trimming took 4 bases from V and 9 from J, leaving 17 bases between them. CDR3 length: 13 amino acids. CDR3 sequence: CSAIVDGHRTQYF. In DNA, the CDR3 is TGCAGTGCTATAGTGGACGGCCATCGAACGCAGTATTTT.

Ten or more counts support this clonotype. This chain joins TRBV5-5 and TRBJ2-5, with 8 bases lining up with TRBD2. Germline values: CDR1 SGHKS, CDR2 YYEKEE (reference sequence). The CDR3 extends over 12 amino acids. Trimming took 5 bases from V and 5 from J; bases not matched to a gene: 2. CDR3 amino acids: CASRTGGETQYF. The DNA for the CDR3 is TGTGCCAGCAGGACGGGGGGGGAGACCCAGTACTTC. Full variable domain (rest looked up from reference TRBV5-5 and TRBJ2-5): DAGVTQSPTHLIKTRGQQVTLRCSPISGHKSVSWYQQVLGQGPQFIFQYYEKEERGRGNFPDRFSARQFPNYSSELNVNALLLGDSALYLCASRTGGETQYFGPGTRLLVL.

This clonotype was recorded at least ten times. The chain recombines TRBV20-1 with TRBJ2-7; 7 bases map to TRBD1. J was trimmed by 0 bases and V by 5 bases; bases with no gene match: 7. This CDR3 has 14 residues. Germline V gene lookup returns CDR1 DFQATT and CDR2 SNEGSKA (reference sequence). The CDR3 loop is CSALDRVYSYEQYF. DNA of the CDR3: TGCAGTGCTCTAGACAGGGTCTACTCCTACGAGCAGTACTTC.

Points on this clonotype: This may arise from a read error, as a much more abundant clone is one base away. For the CDR3, the DNA is TGTGCCAGCAGCCTAACAGGAGCGAACACCCGGGAGCTGTTTTTT. Amino acid sequence: CASSLTGANTRELFF. The rearrangement joins TRBV7-9 to TRBJ2-2, with D maybe TRBD1 (5 bases). Germline V gene data show CDR1 as SEHNR and CDR2 as FQNEAQ (reference sequence). The CDR3 loop spans 15 amino acids.